Sequencing of this TCR beta chain was carried out in a study of PD-1 blockade in classical Hodgkin lymphoma. Clones were read by immunoSEQ multiplex PCR, and TCRdb kept only the in-frame ones, dropping some. The table shows more than 50,000 clones, with roughly 90% occurring only once. J gave up 3 bases and V 3 bases, and 13 bases lay outside the gene matches. The CDR3 is made up of 18 amino acids. Germline V gives CDR1 SGHDT, CDR2 YYEEEE. Following autologous stem cell transplantation, relapse occurred in every patient, and exposure to brentuximab vedotin varied. This rearrangement joins TRBV5-6 to TRBJ2-1; 9 bases are shared with TRBD1. The sample here was peripheral blood mononuclear cells (PBMCs), taken at baseline. The receptor's source is a human donor with classical Hodgkin lymphoma. The chain's CDR3 is CASSWGTGSGVDYNEQFF. In DNA, the CDR3 is TGTGCCAGCAGCTGGGGGACAGGGAGCGGGGTCGACTACAATGAGCAGTTCTTC.